These 9 T cell receptor beta chains share one sample of origin, sequenced in a study of shared clonotypes between healthy human individuals. The protocol was immunoSEQ multiplex PCR, while the TCRdb copy is restricted to in-frame clones and leaves out a portion. The sample includes more than 2 million clones, about 93% seen only once; the top ten take approximately 1.6%. Terminally differentiated effector memory CD45RA+ cells were excluded from the naive CD8 cells, which were CD45RO-negative and positively selected for CCR7. The sample comprised naive CD8+ T cells from PBMCs. The receptors originated from a young man in good health. Some clones in this sample may be carry-over from other donors' samples.

This chain's CDR3 is CASSEVNSRQGDGYTF. CDR3 nucleotide sequence: TGTGCCAGCAGTGAAGTAAACTCCAGACAGGGTGATGGCTACACCTTC. The chain carries TRBV25-1 and TRBJ1-2; TRBD1 matches at 7 bases. This CDR3 has 16 residues. After removal of 2 bases from V and 6 bases from J, the junction contained 12 bases not matched to a gene. Germline loops: CDR1 MGHDK, CDR2 SYGVNS.

On this clone: Other DNA sequences in the same sample also yield this CDR3. CDR3 bases: TGTGCCAGCAGCATGGGGGCTAGCGGGAGGGAGCAGTACTTC. Translated: CASSMGASGREQYF. The chain combines TRBV27 with TRBJ2-7; 11 bases match TRBD2. The CDR3 is 14 amino acids. V lost 6 bases to trimming and J lost 7 bases; unmatched junction nucleotides: 8. CDR1 and CDR2 from the germline V gene are MNHEY and SMNVEV (reference sequence).

CDR3: CASSLEEKRYTDTQYF. As DNA, the CDR3 is TGTGCCAGCAGCTTAGAGGAAAAGCGGTACACAGATACGCAGTATTTT. The chain has TRBV7-9 and TRBJ2-3, with D perhaps matching TRBD2 (5 bases). From germline, CDR1 is SEHNR and CDR2 FQNEAQ (reference sequence). The ends were cut back, 1 base at V and 2 bases at J, with 13 bases in the middle. The CDR3 loop spans 16 amino acids.

V gene TRBV13 combines with J gene TRBJ2-1, with 8 positions matching TRBD2. The germline CDR1 and CDR2 sequences are PRHDT and FYEKMQ (reference sequence). CDR3 length: 16 residues. The J segment lost 7 bases and the V segment lost 5 bases, leaving 13 bases of the junction unmatched. CDR3 amino acids: CASSPKLSGIGNEQFF. Here the CDR3 DNA reads TGTGCCAGCAGCCCGAAGCTTAGCGGGATAGGGAATGAGCAGTTCTTC.

This chain joins TRBV19 and TRBJ2-2, with 11 bases that match TRBD2. The CDR3 totals 14 residues. Germline V lookup: CDR1 LNHDA, CDR2 SQIVND (reference sequence). With 8 bases clipped from V and 6 bases from J, the junction kept 5 bases outside the gene matches. The CDR3 DNA reads TGTGCCAGTTGCCTAGCGGGAGGCGCCGGGGAGCTGTTTTTT. Translated, it gives CASCLAGGAGELFF.

The rearrangement links TRBV27 to TRBJ2-2; 8 bases fit TRBD2. V was pared by 7 bases and J by 3 bases, with 4 bases of the junction left unmatched. Germline lookup yields CDR1 MNHEY and CDR2 SMNVEV (reference sequence). The CDR3 contains 14 residues. The CDR3 loop reads CASTLAGYTGELFF. CDR3 in DNA: TGTGCCAGCACCTTAGCGGGGTACACCGGGGAGCTGTTTTTT.

The chain recombines TRBV5-4 with TRBJ2-7; 7 bases line up with TRBD1. The CDR3 extends over 12 amino acids. Per the germline V gene, CDR1 is SGHNT and CDR2 is YYREEE (reference sequence). After removal of 4 bases from V and 7 bases from J, the junction contained 5 bases not matched to a gene. CDR3 DNA sequence: TGTGCCAGCAGCGATAGGGGGCTGGAGCAGTACTTC. This codes for CASSDRGLEQYF.

The rearrangement uses TRBV7-9 and TRBJ1-1; 10 nucleotides agree with TRBD1. The trim removed 6 bases at V and 3 bases at J, leaving 7 bases unmatched. Germline V gene sequence: CDR1 SEHNR, CDR2 FQNEAQ (reference sequence). This CDR3 is built from 15 residues. The CDR3 loop is CASRPRQGADTEAFF. CDR3 nucleotide sequence: TGTGCCAGCAGGCCCCGACAGGGGGCGGACACTGAAGCTTTCTTT.

This clone is a singleton in its sample. The V and J genes are TRBV28 and TRBJ1-2, with a possible D match to TRBD1 (5 bases). CDR1 and CDR2 from the germline V gene are MDHEN and SYDVKM. The CDR3 runs to 16 residues. Trimming took 10 bases from V and 1 from J, leaving 22 bases between them. In nucleotides, the CDR3 is TGTGCCACCTCTTCGAACTGGGACCGGATTAACTATGGCTACACCTTC. The encoded protein is CATSSNWDRINYGYTF.